This TCR beta chain was sequenced in a study of shared clonotypes between healthy human individuals. General study results and limits: Only blood underwent sampling, and tissue repertoires likely differ. Non-shared clonotypes had lower generation probabilities than those shared by all four donors.

Each PCR replicate from the sorted subsets contained about 200 ng DNA, which is about 30,000 T cell genomes. Data came from immunoSEQ multiplex PCR; TCRdb stores just in-frame clones and leaves some out. The sample records more than 2,000,000 clones, more than 90% being singletons. Trimming removed 10 bases at V and 6 bases at J, with 12 bases between. The CDR3 is 11 amino acids. CDR1 and CDR2 from the germline V gene are SEHNR and FQNEAQ (reference sequence). Points on this clone: The antigen remains unidentified.

The source material was naive CD4+ T cells sorted from blood. Subset reported: CD45RA+ positively selected. This sequence originates from a man younger than 35 in good health. The chain has TRBV7-9 and TRBJ1-2, with D possibly TRBD1 on 5 matching bases. CDR3 amino acids: CAILGTDGYTF. The CDR3 region has the DNA TGTGCCATCCTCGGGACTGATGGCTACACCTTC. Full variable domain (rest looked up from reference TRBV7-9 and TRBJ1-2): DTGVSQNPRHKITKRGQNVTFRCDPISEHNRLYWYRQTLGQGPEFLTYFQNEAQLEKSRLLSDRFSAERPKGSFSTLEIQRTEQGDSAMYLCAILGTDGYTFGSGTRLTVV.